Described below is a single T cell receptor beta chain sequence and its context. This sample was taken from a study of shared T cell receptors in the human thymus. Measured with immunoSEQ multiplex PCR; TCRdb has only the in-frame clones, and not every one. This table holds hundreds of thousands of clones, approximately 87% found once. These same records also appear under a second study, on human thymus T cells.

The sequencing input was thymocytes. The origin of this receptor is a boy less than two years old with a congenital heart defect.

The CDR3 is CASSPDRGYGEPQHF. In DNA, the CDR3 is TGTGCCAGCTCACCTGACAGGGGGTATGGGGAGCCCCAGCATTTT. This chain links TRBV18 with TRBJ1-5, with 9 bases identical to TRBD1. J gave up 8 bases and V 3 bases, and 8 bases lay outside the gene matches. The V gene's germline CDR1 is KGHSH and CDR2 LQKENI. The CDR3 totals 15 residues. Supplemented by reference TRBV18 and TRBJ1-5, the full variable domain reads NAGVMQNPRHLVRRRGQEARLRCSPMKGHSHVYWYRQLPEEGLKFMVYLQKENIIDESGMPKERFSAEFPKEGPSILRIQQVVRGDSAAYFCASSPDRGYGEPQHFGDGTRLSIL.